Included here is one T cell receptor beta chain sequence, with context. This entry belongs to a study of blood T cell repertoires in COVID-19. Study context: Collection of acute and convalescent COVID-19 samples took place in the United States, Italy and Spain. PBMCs, B-cell-depleted T cells, or T cells were the source of the cDNA or gDNA that made up the material.

Libraries were prepared by immunoSEQ multiplex PCR; TCRdb keeps only in-frame clonotypes and omits some of them. Of more than 150,000 clones in the sample, roughly 80% were seen once. V dropped 9 bases and J dropped 0 bases, with 9 bases sitting between them. Germline loops: CDR1 SGHNT, CDR2 YYREEE (reference sequence). The CDR3 loop spans 13 amino acids. Clinical history as reported by participants underpinned cohort assignment. What was sequenced was PBMCs or T cells enriched from blood (not recorded which). V and J are TRBV5-4 and TRBJ1-4, with D unclear. The TCR originated in a man aged 40-49 years who had recovered from COVID-19. The CDR3 coding sequence is TGTGCCACCCGGGGTTCAACTAATGAAAAACTGTTTTTT. This gives the protein CATRGSTNEKLFF.